Each of the 21 T cell receptor beta chains below was sequenced from the same sample in a study of molecular identifiers for immune sequencing clone quantification. TCRdb recomputed calls from the PCR reads with MiXCR, one row per CDR3 protein. The repertoire consists of some 96,000 distinct CDR3 sequences, with roughly 26% occurring once and the leading ten covering 0.94%. Sequenced sample: naive CD8+ T cells from blood, with Jurkat cell RNA spiked in. Subset meaning: FACS-sorted CD8+CD4-CCR7+CD45RA+ naive T cells. The receptors derive from a human donor in good health. Some libraries in this study had Jurkat cell RNA spiked in.

This clonotype was observed many times. The rearrangement links TRBV5-4 to TRBJ2-7, with D uncertain. Trimming removed 4 bases from V and 3 bases from J, with 14 bases in between. Germline V gene data show CDR1 as SGHNT and CDR2 as YYREEE (reference sequence). CDR3 length equals 14 residues. The CDR3 region is CASSLALASYEQYF. The CDR3 nucleotides are TGTGCCAGCAGCCTTGCACTTGCCAGCTACGAGCAGTACTTC.

This clonotype has only a few counts. The rearrangement uses TRBV4-1 and TRBJ2-2; D ambiguous. The germline V gene has CDR1 MGHRA and CDR2 YSYEKL. CDR3 length: 16 amino acids. Between the trimmed V and J ends, which lost 1 base and 0 bases, there was a span of 9 bases. CDR3 bases: TGCGCCAGCAGCCAAGTTCCAGTTACGAACACCGGGGAGCTGTTTTTT. Amino acids: CASSQVPVTNTGELFF.

This clonotype has more than one count but fewer than ten. The gene calls are TRBV5-1 and TRBJ1-1; D is perhaps TRBD1 (5 bases). Germline-derived CDR1 and CDR2 are SGHRS and YFSETQ. The CDR3 sequence is 13 residues long. Deletions cut 0 bases from V and 4 bases from J, with 7 bases between. The CDR3 coding sequence is TGCGCCAGCAGCTTGGGGGGGGTCACTGAAGCTTTCTTT. Translating it yields CASSLGGVTEAFF.

Comment on this clonotype: At one end the junction does not follow the germline gene, possibly because of a read error. J is TRBJ2-1 and V is TRBV6-5; TRBD1 aligns across 11 bases. Germline V gene data show CDR1 as MNHEY and CDR2 as SVGAGI. The CDR3 totals 15 residues. CDR3 DNA: TGTGCCAGCAGTTACCGGGACAGGGGGGACACTGAGCGGTTCTTC. Amino acid sequence: CASSYRDRGDTERFF.

The chain uses TRBV7-9 and TRBJ2-3; TRBD2 agrees at 9 bases. The germline CDR1 and CDR2 sequences are SEHNR and FQNEAQ (reference sequence). The CDR3 sequence is 17 residues long. Losses at the gene ends were 5 bases for V and 5 bases for J; bases not matched to a gene: 14. CDR3 sequence (DNA): TGTGCCAGCAGCCAACAGGCTAGCGGGGCCCTAGGAGATACGCAGTATTTT. Its protein product is CASSQQASGALGDTQYF.

There are many counts of this clonotype. The rearrangement uses TRBV5-6 and TRBJ2-7; D is possibly TRBD1 or TRBD2 (5 bases each). Trimming took off 3 bases at V and 0 bases at J, with 7 bases between the two ends. CDR1 and CDR2 (germline): SGHDT, YYEEEE. This CDR3 spans 13 amino acids. CDR3 residues: CASSWDGSYEQYF. For the CDR3, the DNA is TGTGCCAGCAGCTGGGACGGCTCCTACGAGCAGTACTTC. The full variable domain, rest sourced from reference TRBV5-6 and TRBJ2-7, is DAGVTQSPTHLIKTRGQQVTLRCSPKSGHDTVSWYQQALGQGPQFIFQYYEEEERQRGNFPDRFSGHQFPNYSSELNVNALLLGDSALYLCASSWDGSYEQYFGPGTRLTVT.

V is TRBV15 and J is TRBJ2-7, with TRBD1 matching 9 bases. CDR3 length: 13 residues. V lost 5 bases and J lost 3; bases outside the gene matches: 2. CDR1 LNHNV and CDR2 YYDKDF come from the germline V gene (reference sequence). CDR3 DNA sequence: TGTGCCACCAGCCAGGACAGGGGCTACGAGCAGTACTTC. Protein sequence: CATSQDRGYEQYF.

As to this clonotype: This may stem from a read error, because a much larger clone lies one nucleotide away. The chain uses TRBV4-1 and TRBJ1-1, with a tentative D call TRBD1 (6 bases). Germline V gives CDR1 MGHRA, CDR2 YSYEKL. The CDR3 consists of 17 residues. The CDR3 region has the DNA TGCGCCAGCAGCCTACTGGACAGCCTGGATAGGAACACTGAAGCTTCCTTT. Residues: CASSLLDSLDRNTEASF.

The table lists this clonotype with many counts. The rearrangement joins TRBV5-1 to TRBJ2-7, with 8 bases matching TRBD1. Germline assignment: CDR1 SGHRS and CDR2 YFSETQ. The CDR3 has 14 amino acids. V was clipped by 2 bases and J by 4 bases; unmatched bases: 5. CDR3 amino acids: CASSLGGQGYEQYF. CDR3 sequence (DNA): TGCGCCAGCAGCTTAGGTGGACAGGGATACGAGCAGTACTTC.

This clonotype was counted at least ten times. The chain employs TRBV27 and TRBJ2-7; possible D gene TRBD2, 6 bases. The length of the CDR3 is 13 residues. The V gene's germline CDR1 is MNHEY and CDR2 SMNVEV (reference sequence). The V end lost 6 bases, the J end lost 3 bases, and 12 bases lay between the germline ends. The CDR3 DNA reads as TGTGCCAGCAGCCCCGGGACTCTCTACGAGCAGTACTTC. Translated, it gives CASSPGTLYEQYF.

This clonotype was counted many times. The chain couples TRBV5-6 to TRBJ2-3; no clear D. V gave up 3 bases and J gave up 4 bases, with 12 bases separating them. Germline values: CDR1 SGHDT, CDR2 YYEEEE. There are 14 residues in the CDR3. The CDR3: CASSSVLLADTQYF. The CDR3, as DNA: TGTGCCAGCAGCTCGGTCCTTCTCGCAGATACGCAGTATTTT.

This chain connects TRBV6-5 to TRBJ1-5; D is unresolved. Trimming stripped 3 bases from V and 10 bases from J, with 13 bases between. This CDR3 spans 13 amino acids. Germline CDR1 is MNHEY and CDR2 is SVGAGI. CDR3 sequence reads: CASSYGSIHPQHF. The CDR3 nucleotides are TGTGCCAGCAGTTATGGTAGCATTCATCCCCAGCATTTT.

As regards this clonotype: This may be a read error, as it is one base from a much larger clone. No DNA is shown, since the ends of the CDR3 on it are uncertain; the CDR3 is the one TCRdb lists. The J gene is TRBJ2-1, the V gene TRBV29-1; the table gives TRBD1 as D, unverified against the DNA. CDR1 is SQVTM, CDR2 ANQGSEA, per germline. The CDR3 sequence runs 11 residues, both termini included. CDR3 in amino acids: CSVGGGSEQSF.

This clonotype has a count of ten or more. The rearrangement uses TRBV4-1 and TRBJ2-2, with TRBD2 identical over 9 bases. Germline CDR1 reads MGHRA; CDR2 reads YSYEKL. The CDR3 loop spans 16 amino acids. The V segment lost 4 bases and the J segment 1 base; nucleotides outside the gene matches: 4. The CDR3 loop reads CASSPGLAMNTGELFF. The CDR3 DNA sequence: TGCGCCAGCAGCCCAGGACTAGCGATGAACACCGGGGAGCTGTTTTTT.

This clonotype was recorded at least ten times. CDR3 in DNA: TGCAGTGCTAGCCCCAAAGCCGGGGGGCTGATCTATGGCTACACCTTC. It is translated as CSASPKAGGLIYGYTF. This chain links TRBV20-1 with TRBJ1-2; a possible D gene is TRBD1 (6 bases). Per germline, CDR1 DFQATT and CDR2 SNEGSKA (reference sequence). V lost 3 bases and J 4 bases, leaving 21 bases between the germline ends. This CDR3 spans 16 amino acids.

This clonotype came up many times. The chain couples TRBV4-1 to TRBJ2-3, with 10 bases aligning to TRBD2. This CDR3 is built from 14 residues. Germline V lookup: CDR1 MGHRA, CDR2 YSYEKL. Trimming took 4 bases from V and 3 from J; bases not matched to a gene: 1. The CDR3 sequence is CASSRTSGTDTQYF. The CDR3 coding sequence is TGCGCCAGCAGCCGGACTAGCGGAACAGATACGCAGTATTTT.

The gene calls are TRBV7-9 and TRBJ2-1; 9 bases align to TRBD2. The CDR3 runs to 17 residues. J lost 5 bases, V lost 2 bases, and 10 bases had no gene match. The V gene's germline CDR1 is SEHNR and CDR2 FQNEAQ (reference sequence). CDR3 sequence reads: CASSLSAGGPIDNEQFF. CDR3 nucleotide sequence: TGTGCCAGCAGCTTATCGGCGGGAGGGCCTATAGACAATGAGCAGTTCTTC.

The chain carries TRBV28 and TRBJ2-6; perhaps TRBD1 as D (5 bases). The V gene's germline CDR1 is MDHEN and CDR2 SYDVKM. The V and J ends lost 5 bases and 0 bases respectively, with 14 bases between them. The CDR3 spans 17 residues. In DNA form, the CDR3 reads TGTGCCAGCAGTCCGGACATAGGGTCCTCTGGGGCCAACGTCCTGACTTTC. Amino acid sequence: CASSPDIGSSGANVLTF. The full variable domain, in which reference TRBV28 and TRBJ2-6 provide the parts outside the CDR3, is DVKVTQSSRYLVKRTGEKVFLECVQDMDHENMFWYRQDPGLGLRLIYFSYDVKMKEKGDIPEGYSVSREKKERFSLILESASTNQTSMYLCASSPDIGSSGANVLTFGAGSRLTVL.

At least ten counts were recorded for this clonotype. The chain carries TRBV20-1 and TRBJ2-4; 7 bases are a match to TRBD1. Germline assignment: CDR1 DFQATT and CDR2 SNEGSKA (reference sequence). The V segment lost 6 bases and the J segment 3 bases; nucleotides outside the gene matches: 11. CDR3 length equals 15 residues. CDR3 residues: CSARDSKLGKNIQYF. As DNA, the CDR3 is TGCAGTGCCCGGGACAGCAAACTTGGCAAAAACATTCAGTACTTC.

This clonotype was picked up many times. The chain employs TRBV6-5 and TRBJ2-7, with 8 bases lining up with TRBD1. CDR3 length: 17 residues. J was trimmed by 3 bases and V by 2 bases; bases with no gene match: 12. Germline V gives CDR1 MNHEY, CDR2 SVGAGI. The CDR3 reads CASSYRWKDRENYEQYF. CDR3 DNA: TGTGCCAGCAGTTACAGGTGGAAGGACAGGGAAAACTACGAGCAGTACTTC.

As regards this clonotype: Possible read error: a much larger clone is one base away. The rearrangement uses TRBV11-1 and TRBJ1-1; no reliable D call. The germline gives CDR1 SGHAT, CDR2 FQDESV (reference sequence). The CDR3 totals 15 residues. V was trimmed by 5 bases and J by 3 bases, leaving 16 bases between them. CDR3 nucleotide sequence: TGTGCCAGCAGCCTCGGATTGGCCATGGACACTGAAGCTTTCTTT. This encodes CASSLGLAMDTEAFF.